The 20 T cell receptor beta chains below come from one sample, sequenced in a study of blood T cell repertoires in COVID-19. Sequencing was performed with immunoSEQ multiplex PCR; in TCRdb, only in-frame clones are kept and a portion is missing. The top ten clones hold 1.5% to 2% of a sample with tens of thousands of clones, roughly 88% of them seen once. Specimen: peripheral blood. The receptors were gathered from a human donor in a cohort sampled during active COVID-19.

V gene TRBV5-8 combines with J gene TRBJ2-2, with a possible D match to TRBD2 (5 bases). This CDR3 spans 15 amino acids. V was clipped by 0 bases and J by 2 bases, with 8 bases between them. CDR1 SGHTS and CDR2 YDEGEE come from the germline V gene. The CDR3 loop reads CASSLVGSNTGELFF. In nucleotides, the CDR3 is TGTGCCAGCAGCTTGGTTGGGAGCAACACCGGGGAGCTGTTTTTT.

The chain combines TRBV19 with TRBJ2-5; 9 bases map to TRBD2. The CDR3 spans 14 residues. With 3 bases clipped from V and 3 bases from J, the junction kept 2 bases outside the gene matches. CDR1 and CDR2 (germline): LNHDA, SQIVND (reference sequence). CDR3 in DNA: TGTGCCAGTAGTATGGCTAGCGGGAAAGAGACCCAGTACTTC. Protein product: CASSMASGKETQYF.

V usage is TRBV28 and J usage is TRBJ2-1; 12 positions match TRBD2. Germline V lookup: CDR1 MDHEN, CDR2 SYDVKM. The CDR3 consists of 16 residues. The ends lost 8 bases at V and 6 bases at J; junction bases unmatched: 11. The CDR3 coding sequence is TGTGCCAGCGGTTCATCGACTAGCGGGAGTAGCAATGAGCAGTTCTTC. It yields the protein CASGSSTSGSSNEQFF.

This chain uses TRBV9 with TRBJ2-1, with 7 nucleotides matching TRBD2. Germline V gives CDR1 SGDLS, CDR2 YYNGEE. V shed 6 bases, J shed 6 bases, and the junction held 12 bases outside the gene matches. The CDR3 spans 15 residues. In DNA, the CDR3 is TGTGCCAGCACCTTCGGACGCGGGACTACCAATGAGCAGTTCTTC. Amino acid sequence: CASTFGRGTTNEQFF.

This chain links TRBV11-1 with TRBJ2-7, with TRBD1 identical over 8 bases. The length of the CDR3 is 15 residues. Germline-derived CDR1 and CDR2 are SGHAT and FQDESV (reference sequence). Trimming at V came to 5 bases and at J to 0 bases, leaving 6 bases not matched to a gene. The CDR3 loop is CASSLGGQVSYEQYF. In DNA form, the CDR3 reads TGTGCCAGCAGCCTGGGGGGACAGGTCTCCTACGAGCAGTACTTC.

The V and J genes are TRBV6-2 or TRBV6-3 and TRBJ2-1; unclear D gene. Trimming left V 5 bases short and J 10 bases short, with 9 bases between. CDR1 is MNHEY, CDR2 SVGEGT, per germline. The CDR3 runs to 11 residues. In DNA, the CDR3 is TGTGCCAGCAGTATCTCAGGAGAGCAGTTCTTC. Its protein is CASSISGEQFF.

The rearrangement joins TRBV10-2 to TRBJ2-7; 8 bases are a match to TRBD1. The CDR3 loop spans 13 amino acids. CDR1 is WSHSY and CDR2 is SAAADI in the germline V gene. Unmatched junction bases numbered 6, after V lost 4 bases and J lost 7 bases. CDR3 residues: CASSGSGGREQYF. CDR3 nucleotides: TGCGCCAGCAGTGGCTCAGGGGGCAGAGAGCAGTACTTC.

This rearrangement joins TRBV18 to TRBJ2-5, with D possibly being TRBD2 (5 bases). Per germline, CDR1 KGHSH and CDR2 LQKENI. V lost 4 bases to trimming and J lost 2 bases, with 11 bases between them. The CDR3 spans 14 residues. The CDR3 region has the DNA TGTGCCAGCTCACGACGGACGGGACAAGAGACCCAGTACTTC. Translating it yields CASSRRTGQETQYF.

The chain is built from TRBV12-5 and TRBJ1-5; TRBD1 matches at 8 bases. Trimming removed 5 bases from V and 6 bases from J; junction bases left unmatched: 6. The CDR3 spans 14 residues. CDR1 and CDR2 (germline): LGHNT, FRNRAP. The CDR3 region has the DNA TGTGCTAGTGGTACCGGACAGGGTGGTCAGCCCCAGCATTTT. This gives the protein CASGTGQGGQPQHF.

The J gene is TRBJ2-1, the V gene TRBV2; D gene unclear. V was shortened by 5 bases and J by 3 bases, with 5 bases between the two germline ends. Looked up from germline, CDR1 is SNHLY and CDR2 is FYNNEI. The CDR3 runs to 12 residues. The CDR3 here is CASSIIYNEQFF. DNA for the CDR3: TGTGCCAGCAGTATAATCTACAATGAGCAGTTCTTC.

The chain is built from TRBV4-1 and TRBJ2-6; TRBD2 agrees at 11 bases. Germline CDR1 MGHRA, CDR2 YSYEKL. J gave up 4 bases and V 3 bases, and 11 bases lay outside the gene matches. The CDR3 runs to 19 residues. Written as DNA, the CDR3 is TGCGCCAGCAGCCAGAGCCGAACTAGCGGGAGAACCGGGGCCAACGTCCTGACTTTC. This translates into CASSQSRTSGRTGANVLTF.

The chain has TRBV4-1 and TRBJ2-5; 10 nucleotides match TRBD2. Germline assignment: CDR1 MGHRA and CDR2 YSYEKL. The CDR3 has 17 residues. Trimming took 1 base from V and 5 from J; bases not matched to a gene: 10. The CDR3 nucleotides are TGCGCCAGCAGCCAAGGTCGGCTCAGCGGGAGGGGGGAGACCCAGTACTTC. Protein: CASSQGRLSGRGETQYF.

The V call is TRBV10-1, the J call TRBJ1-6; D is unclear. Trimming took 4 bases from V and 7 from J, leaving 8 bases between them. CDR1 is WNHNN, CDR2 SYGVQD, per germline (reference sequence). There are 13 residues in the CDR3. CDR3 loop: CASSAFENSPLHF. The CDR3 coding sequence is TGCGCCAGCAGTGCCTTCGAGAATTCACCCCTCCACTTT.

The V call is TRBV18, the J call TRBJ2-5, with 8 bases fitting TRBD2. The CDR3 sequence is 14 residues long. The germline V gene encodes CDR1 KGHSH and CDR2 LQKENI. J was trimmed by 5 bases and V by 3 bases; bases with no gene match: 5. As DNA, the CDR3 is TGTGCCAGCTCACCGATTTCGGGGGGGGAGACCCAGTACTTC. It translates to CASSPISGGETQYF. Filled out from reference TRBV18 and TRBJ2-5, the complete variable domain reads NAGVMQNPRHLVRRRGQEARLRCSPMKGHSHVYWYRQLPEEGLKFMVYLQKENIIDESGMPKERFSAEFPKEGPSILRIQQVVRGDSAAYFCASSPISGGETQYFGPGTRLLVL.

The chain carries TRBV9 and TRBJ2-1, with 16 nucleotides matching TRBD2. Germline-derived CDR1 and CDR2 are SGDLS and YYNGEE. The CDR3 runs to 18 residues. V lost 3 bases to trimming and J lost 0 bases; unmatched junction nucleotides: 3. The CDR3 sequence is CASSAGLAGGISYNEQFF. CDR3 sequence (DNA): TGTGCCAGCAGCGCGGGACTAGCGGGAGGGATCTCCTACAATGAGCAGTTCTTC. Full variable domain (missing parts from reference TRBV9 and TRBJ2-1): DSGVTQTPKHLITATGQRVTLRCSPRSGDLSVYWYQQSLDQGLQFLIQYYNGEERAKGNILERFSAQQFPDLHSELNLSSLELGDSALYFCASSAGLAGGISYNEQFFGPGTRLTVL.

The chain is built from TRBV4-3 and TRBJ1-1, with D maybe TRBD1 (5 bases). Trimming took off 0 bases at V and 0 bases at J, with 14 bases between the two ends. The CDR3 covers 17 residues. The germline V gene encodes CDR1 LGHNA and CDR2 YSLEER. CDR3 coding DNA: TGCGCCAGCAGCCAAGATCGCAGGGAAGGGATGAACACTGAAGCTTTCTTT. This gives the protein CASSQDRREGMNTEAFF.

About this clone itself: No conserved phenylalanine or tryptophan ends this CDR3, so it is likely a read error. No DNA is shown, since the ends of the CDR3 on it are uncertain; the CDR3 is the one TCRdb lists. The rearrangement links TRBV6-5 to TRBJ1-1; whether TRBD1, the table's D call, matches the DNA was not checked. The CDR3 is 13 residues long, ends included. CDR1 is MNHEY, CDR2 SVGAGI, per germline. CDR3 amino acids: CASSQGQGMRLFR.

This sequence joins TRBV5-6 and TRBJ1-6, with 7 bases aligning to TRBD1. The V segment lost 0 bases and the J segment 6 bases; nucleotides outside the gene matches: 6. This CDR3 contains 16 residues. The germline CDR1 and CDR2 sequences are SGHDT and YYEEEE. CDR3 sequence reads: CASSLEPGTVNSPLHF. CDR3 bases: TGTGCCAGCAGCTTGGAACCTGGGACAGTTAATTCACCCCTCCACTTT.

The chain employs TRBV6-5 and TRBJ1-1, with D possibly matching TRBD1 (6 bases). The CDR3 is 12 residues long. V lost 5 bases, J lost 8 bases, and 12 bases lay in between. Germline V gives CDR1 MNHEY, CDR2 SVGAGI. The CDR3: CASSKQGREAFF. The CDR3 nucleotides are TGTGCCAGCAGTAAACAGGGACGGGAAGCTTTCTTT.

This chain joins TRBV6-5 and TRBJ1-5, with unresolved D. Trimming shortened V by 0 bases and J by 4 bases, and 7 bases separated the two germline ends. Germline CDR1 and CDR2: MNHEY and SVGAGI. The CDR3 contains 14 residues. CDR3 protein: CASSYSARNQPQHF. As DNA, the CDR3 is TGTGCCAGCAGTTACTCTGCACGGAATCAGCCCCAGCATTTT.